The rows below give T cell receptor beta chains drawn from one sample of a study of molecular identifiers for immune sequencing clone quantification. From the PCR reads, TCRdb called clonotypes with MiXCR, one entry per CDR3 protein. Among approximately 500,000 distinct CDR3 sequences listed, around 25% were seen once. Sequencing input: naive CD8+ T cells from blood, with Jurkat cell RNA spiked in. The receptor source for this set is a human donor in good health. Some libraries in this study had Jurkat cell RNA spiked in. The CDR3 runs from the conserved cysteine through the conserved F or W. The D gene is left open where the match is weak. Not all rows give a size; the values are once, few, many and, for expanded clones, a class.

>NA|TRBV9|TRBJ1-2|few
CASSVAPGQTNYGYTF
TGTGCCAGCAGCGTAGCCCCCGGACAGACTAACTATGGCTACACCTTC
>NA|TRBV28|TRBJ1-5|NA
CASSFLESNQPQHF
TGTGCCAGCAGTTTTTTAGAGAGCAATCAGCCCCAGCATTTT
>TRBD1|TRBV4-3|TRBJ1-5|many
CASSMTGAPNQPQHF
TGCGCCAGCAGCATGACAGGGGCCCCGAATCAGCCCCAGCATTTT
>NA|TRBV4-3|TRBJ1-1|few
CASSQDPPDPMNTEAFF
TGCGCCAGCAGCCAAGACCCGCCTGACCCAATGAACACTGAAGCTTTCTTT
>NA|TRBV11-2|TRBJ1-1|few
CASSSLLGNTEAFF
TGTGCCAGCAGCTCTTTGCTGGGTAACACTGAAGCTTTCTTT
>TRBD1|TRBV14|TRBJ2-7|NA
CASGQEPGQGYYEQYF
TGTGCCAGCGGCCAAGAACCGGGACAGGGGTACTACGAGCAGTACTTC
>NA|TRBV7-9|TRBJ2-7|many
CASSLGLRPGEQYF
TGTGCCAGCAGCTTAGGGCTGCGGCCCGGGGAGCAGTACTTC
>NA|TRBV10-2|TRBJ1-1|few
CASTSAMGVNTEAFF
TGCGCCAGCACTTCCGCGATGGGAGTGAACACTGAAGCTTTCTTT
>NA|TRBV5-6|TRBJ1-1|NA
CASSTGLDMTEAFF
TGTGCCAGCAGCACGGGGCTGGATATGACTGAAGCTTTCTTT
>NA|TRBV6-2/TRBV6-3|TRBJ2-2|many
CASSYAARNTGELFF
TGTGCCAGCAGTTACGCCGCGAGGAACACCGGGGAGCTGTTTTTT
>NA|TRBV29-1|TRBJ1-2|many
CSVEPYSSNYGYTF
TGCAGCGTCGAACCGTACAGTTCTAACTATGGCTACACCTTC
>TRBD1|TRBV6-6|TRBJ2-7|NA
CASSIDRESYKQYF
TGTGCCAGCAGCATAGACAGGGAGTCCTACAAGCAGTACTTC
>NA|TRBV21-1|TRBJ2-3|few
CASSRLRDYPSTDTQYF
TGTGCCAGCAGCAGACTCCGGGACTATCCTAGCACAGATACGCAGTATTTT
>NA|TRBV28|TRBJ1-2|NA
CASSYGNLANYGYTF
TGTGCCAGCAGTTACGGGAATCTGGCGAACTATGGCTACACCTTC
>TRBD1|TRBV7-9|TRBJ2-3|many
CASSPNFGTASTDTQYF
TGTGCCAGCAGTCCAAACTTCGGGACAGCAAGCACAGATACGCAGTATTTT
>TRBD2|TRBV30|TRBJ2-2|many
CACSGTSAGELFF
TGTGCCTGTTCCGGGACTAGTGCCGGGGAGCTGTTTTTT
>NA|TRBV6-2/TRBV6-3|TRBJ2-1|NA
CASSTQAAHVSPYNEQFF
TGTGCCAGCAGTACCCAAGCCGCCCATGTCTCTCCCTACAATGAGCAGTTCTTC
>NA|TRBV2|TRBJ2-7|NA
CASSEATGLPYEQYF
TGTGCCAGCAGTGAAGCAACAGGGCTCCCCTACGAGCAGTACTTC
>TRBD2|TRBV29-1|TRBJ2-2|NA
CSVVWGTGGRYTGELFF
TGCAGCGTTGTGTGGGGGACTGGCGGGAGGTACACCGGGGAGCTGTTTTTT
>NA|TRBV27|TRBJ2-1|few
CASSLMASPRYNEQFF
TGTGCCAGCAGTTTAATGGCTAGCCCTAGATACAATGAGCAGTTCTTC
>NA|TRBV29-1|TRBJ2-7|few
CSARLESTYEQYF
TGCAGCGCCCGACTAGAAAGCACCTACGAGCAGTACTTC
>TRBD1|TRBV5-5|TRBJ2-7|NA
CASSPHRGVRSCEQYF
TGTGCCAGCAGCCCTCACAGGGGGGTCCGCTCCTGCGAGCAGTACTTC
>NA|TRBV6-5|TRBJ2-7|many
CASSYSGAYEQYF
TGTGCCAGCAGTTACTCGGGGGCCTACGAGCAGTACTTC
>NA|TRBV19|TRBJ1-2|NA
CASSTDSYYGYTF
TGTGCCAGTAGTACAGACAGCTACTATGGCTACACCTTC
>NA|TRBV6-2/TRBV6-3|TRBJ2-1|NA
CASSYLTPNEQFF
TGTGCCAGCAGTTACCTGACTCCTAATGAGCAGTTCTTC
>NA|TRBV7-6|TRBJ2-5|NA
CASSLWGETNKETQYF
TGTGCCAGCAGCTTGTGGGGGGAAACTAACAAAGAGACCCAGTACTTC
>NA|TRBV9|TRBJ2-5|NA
CASSHPIAEQETQYF
TGTGCCAGCAGCCACCCAATAGCGGAACAAGAGACCCAGTACTTC
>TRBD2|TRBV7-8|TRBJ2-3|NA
CASSSLTSGVDTQYF
TGTGCCAGCAGCTCCCTCACCAGCGGGGTAGATACGCAGTATTTT
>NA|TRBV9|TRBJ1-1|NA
CASSPPDREPEAFF
TGTGCCAGCAGCCCCCCGGACCGGGAGCCTGAAGCTTTCTTT
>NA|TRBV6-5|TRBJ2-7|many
CASSYSQTSEQYF
TGTGCCAGCAGTTACTCGCAGACCTCCGAGCAGTACTTC
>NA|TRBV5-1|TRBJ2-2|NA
CAGSLFAGTLAFANTGEPFF
TGCGCCGGCAGTTTATTCGCCGGGACCCTAGCCTTCGCGAACACCGGGGAGCCGTTTTTT